The clone carrying this TCR beta chain was picked up one time. The data stem from a study of blood T cells in healthy people across ages. Germline CDR1 and CDR2: SQVTM and ANQGSEA. The CDR3 consists of 11 residues. The V end was cut by 4 bases, the J end by 7 bases, with 11 bases between. With a J-beta primer mix and a sample-barcoded 5' primer, a second PCR ran about 7 to 12 cycles. Each CDR3 protein is one row after TCRdb ran MiXCR on the 5' RACE reads. The sample carries roughly 1.9 million distinct CDR3 sequences, about two fifths recorded once. The source of this sequence is a human donor in good health. V gene TRBV29-1 combines with J gene TRBJ2-7; D not certain. Sequenced: blood. The CDR3 coding sequence is TGCAGCGTTGTTGGCGTGGGGGAGCAGTACTTC. Translated, it gives CSVVGVGEQYF.